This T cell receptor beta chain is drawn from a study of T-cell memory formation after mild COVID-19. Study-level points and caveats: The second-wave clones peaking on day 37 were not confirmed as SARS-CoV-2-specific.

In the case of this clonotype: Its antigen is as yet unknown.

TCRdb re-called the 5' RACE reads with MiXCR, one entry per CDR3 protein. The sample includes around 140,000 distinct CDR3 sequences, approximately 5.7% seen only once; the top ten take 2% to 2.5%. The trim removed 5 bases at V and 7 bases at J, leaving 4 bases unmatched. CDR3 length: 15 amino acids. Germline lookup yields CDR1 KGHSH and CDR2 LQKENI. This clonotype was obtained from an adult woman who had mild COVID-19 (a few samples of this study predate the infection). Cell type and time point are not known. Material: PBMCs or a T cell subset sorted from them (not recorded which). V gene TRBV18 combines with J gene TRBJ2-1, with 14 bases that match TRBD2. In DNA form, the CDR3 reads TGTGCCAGCTCAATTCGACTAGCGGGGGGGAATGAGCAGTTCTTC. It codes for CASSIRLAGGNEQFF.